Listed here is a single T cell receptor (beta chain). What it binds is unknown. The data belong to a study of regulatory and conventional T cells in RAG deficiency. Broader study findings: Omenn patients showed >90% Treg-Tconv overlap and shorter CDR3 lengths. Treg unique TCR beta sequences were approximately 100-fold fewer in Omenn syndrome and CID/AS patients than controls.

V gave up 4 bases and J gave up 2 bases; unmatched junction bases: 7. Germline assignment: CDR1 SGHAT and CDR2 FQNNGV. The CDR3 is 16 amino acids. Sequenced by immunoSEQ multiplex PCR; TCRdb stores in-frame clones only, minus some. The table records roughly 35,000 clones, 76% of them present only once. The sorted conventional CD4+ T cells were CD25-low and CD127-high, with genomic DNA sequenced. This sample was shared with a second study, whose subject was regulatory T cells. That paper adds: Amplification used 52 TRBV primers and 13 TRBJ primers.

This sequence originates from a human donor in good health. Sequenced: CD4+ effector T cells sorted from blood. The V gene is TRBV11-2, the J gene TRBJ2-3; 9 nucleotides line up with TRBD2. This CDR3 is CASSSRLADHTDTQYF. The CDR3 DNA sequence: TGTGCCAGCAGCTCGCGACTAGCGGACCACACAGATACGCAGTATTTT. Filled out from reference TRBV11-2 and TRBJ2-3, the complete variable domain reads EAGVAQSPRYKIIEKRQSVAFWCNPISGHATLYWYQQILGQGPKLLIQFQNNGVVDDSQLPKDRFSAERLKGVDSTLKIQPAKLEDSAVYLCASSSRLADHTDTQYFGPGTRLTVL.